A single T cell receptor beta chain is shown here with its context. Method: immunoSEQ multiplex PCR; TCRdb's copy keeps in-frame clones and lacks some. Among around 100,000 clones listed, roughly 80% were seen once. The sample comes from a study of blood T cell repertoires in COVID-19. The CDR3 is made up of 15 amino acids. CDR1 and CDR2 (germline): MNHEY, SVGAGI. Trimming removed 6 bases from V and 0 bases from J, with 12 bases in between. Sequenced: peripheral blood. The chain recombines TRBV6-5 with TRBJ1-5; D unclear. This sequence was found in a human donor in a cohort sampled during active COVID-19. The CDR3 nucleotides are TGTGCCAGCAGCCGCTTAGCTTATAGCAATCAGCCCCAGCATTTT. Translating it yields CASSRLAYSNQPQHF.